The 18 T cell receptor beta chains below all came from one sample that was sequenced in a study of blood T cell repertoires in COVID-19. Assay: immunoSEQ multiplex PCR; the TCRdb copy retains only in-frame clones and omits some. The sample includes more than 300,000 clones, more than 70% of them seen just once. Sequenced: PBMCs or T cells enriched from blood (not recorded which). Receptors were obtained from a woman between 18 and 29 years old who had recovered from COVID-19.

This chain joins TRBV12-3 or TRBV12-4 and TRBJ1-2, with a weak D call TRBD1 (5 bases). V gave up 3 bases and J gave up 8 bases, with 13 bases separating them. The CDR3 is 13 residues long. In DNA, the CDR3 is TGTGCCAGCAGTTTTGGGCAGGGAGGGGGCTACACCTTC. This sequence encodes CASSFGQGGGYTF.

This clone was found once. The chain is built from TRBV6-6 and TRBJ1-4, with D possibly being TRBD1 (6 bases). This CDR3 has 16 amino acids. From germline, CDR1 is MNHNY and CDR2 SVGAGI (reference sequence). V gave up 6 bases and J gave up 4 bases, with 18 bases separating them. CDR3 DNA: TGTGCCAGCAGCCCCAGGGGCCGGTCGGGTAATGAAAAACTGTTTTTT. This codes for CASSPRGRSGNEKLFF.

The CDR3 reads CASSLVRGQAVGEQYF. The CDR3 DNA reads as TGCGCCAGCAGCTTGGTGAGGGGACAGGCCGTTGGCGAGCAGTACTTC. The rearrangement uses TRBV5-1 and TRBJ2-7; 8 bases fit TRBD1. Trimming took 0 bases from V and 6 from J; bases not matched to a gene: 11. This CDR3 contains 16 residues. Germline CDR1 and CDR2: SGHRS and YFSETQ.

This clone was observed a single time. This sequence joins TRBV27 and TRBJ1-2; D unclear. The V gene lost 6 bases and the J gene lost 6 bases, with 8 bases spanning the gap. The CDR3 is 11 residues long. In germline, CDR1 is MNHEY, CDR2 SMNVEV (reference sequence). CDR3 nucleotide sequence: TGTGCCAGCAGGCGAGCCCATGGCTACACCTTC. Translated, it gives CASRRAHGYTF.

This rearrangement joins TRBV14 to TRBJ1-2, with D uncertain. The CDR3 spans 14 residues. Per germline, CDR1 SGHDN and CDR2 FVKESK. V was shortened by 4 bases and J by 7 bases, with 16 bases between the two germline ends. CDR3 DNA sequence: TGTGCCAGCAGCCCCGGGGTTAGGACCTCTGGCTACACCTTC. It is translated as CASSPGVRTSGYTF. Together with reference TRBV14 and TRBJ1-2, the CDR3 gives the full variable domain: EAGVTQFPSHSVIEKGQTVTLRCDPISGHDNLYWYRRVMGKEIKFLLHFVKESKQDESGMPNNRFLAERTGGTYSTLKVQPAELEDSGVYFCASSPGVRTSGYTFGSGTRLTVV.

The chain links TRBV6-5 to TRBJ2-7, with D possibly being TRBD2 (6 bases). Germline V gene sequence: CDR1 MNHEY, CDR2 SVGAGI. Between the trimmed V and J ends, which lost 7 bases and 3 bases, there was a span of 19 bases. This CDR3 region has 15 residues. The CDR3 nucleotides read TGTGCCAGCACTCCTAGCGTCGAGCCTCGCTACGAGCAGTACTTC. Protein: CASTPSVEPRYEQYF.

J is TRBJ1-4 and V is TRBV7-9; the D gene is possibly TRBD1 (5 bases). The V gene lost 1 base and the J gene lost 4 bases, with 13 bases spanning the gap. Germline V CDR1 and CDR2: SEHNR, FQNEAQ (reference sequence). This CDR3 has 16 residues. CDR3 amino acids: CASSLVGGGINEKLFF. The CDR3 DNA sequence: TGTGCCAGCAGCTTAGTAGGCGGGGGAATTAATGAAAAACTGTTTTTT.

V and J are TRBV5-4 and TRBJ2-3; D unresolved. Trimming left V 1 base short and J 0 bases short, with 3 bases between. Germline CDR1 is SGHNT and CDR2 is YYREEE (reference sequence). This CDR3 comprises 13 residues. CDR3 bases: TGTGCCAGCAGCTTGACTAGCACAGATACGCAGTATTTT. Amino acid sequence: CASSLTSTDTQYF.

This clone was seen only a few times. This chain joins TRBV6-2 or TRBV6-3 and TRBJ2-7; 9 nucleotides agree with TRBD2. This CDR3 has 14 residues. The V and J ends lost 5 bases and 0 bases, in that order; junction bases with no gene match: 2. Germline values: CDR1 MNHEY, CDR2 SVGEGT. CDR3 DNA: TGTGCCAGCAGTATGACTAGCGGCTCCTACGAGCAGTACTTC. This sequence encodes CASSMTSGSYEQYF.

V and J are TRBV6-2 or TRBV6-3 and TRBJ1-6; D unresolved. Trimming left V 5 bases short and J 0 bases short, with 11 bases between. The CDR3 contains 16 residues. Germline values: CDR1 MNHEY, CDR2 SVGEGT. The CDR3 coding sequence is TGTGCCAGCAGTCCACGTGGGAGCTCCTATAATTCACCCCTCCACTTT. Protein: CASSPRGSSYNSPLHF.

The V gene is TRBV29-1, the J gene TRBJ1-2; 9 bases fit TRBD1. V shed 3 bases and J 6 bases; nucleotides not matched to a gene: 14. There are 16 residues in the CDR3. CDR1 SQVTM and CDR2 ANQGSEA come from the germline V gene. CDR3 nucleotide sequence: TGCAGCGTTGAGGCAAAAATAGGGGGACAGGGAGATGGCTACACCTTC. Its translation: CSVEAKIGGQGDGYTF.

The J gene is TRBJ2-5, the V gene TRBV5-1; 7 bases are shared with TRBD1. Losses at the gene ends were 3 bases for V and 2 bases for J; bases not matched to a gene: 4. CDR1 is SGHRS and CDR2 is YFSETQ in the germline V gene. The CDR3 spans 14 residues. The CDR3 sequence: CASSWPGQQETQYF. CDR3 DNA: TGCGCCAGCAGCTGGCCGGGACAGCAAGAGACCCAGTACTTC. Full variable domain (outside the CDR3, taken from reference TRBV5-1 and TRBJ2-5): KAGVTQTPRYLIKTRGQQVTLSCSPISGHRSVSWYQQTPGQGLQFLFEYFSETQRNKGNFPGRFSGRQFSNSRSEMNVSTLELGDSALYLCASSWPGQQETQYFGPGTRLLVL.

This chain uses TRBV9 with TRBJ2-1; D ambiguous. V gave up 1 base and J gave up 5 bases, with 13 bases separating them. Germline CDR1 and CDR2: SGDLS and YYNGEE. The CDR3 sequence is 15 residues long. The DNA of the CDR3 is TGTGCCAGCAGCGTACTTCCAGAACCCCACAATGAGCAGTTCTTC. Translating it yields CASSVLPEPHNEQFF.

The table lists this clone with a count of one. The chain uses TRBV29-1 and TRBJ1-2; no reliable D call. Germline V CDR1 and CDR2: SQVTM, ANQGSEA. Trimming removed 3 bases at V and 8 bases at J, with 7 bases between. The CDR3 loop spans 10 amino acids. CDR3 protein: CSVEGGGYTF. CDR3 nucleotides: TGCAGCGTTGAGGGAGGGGGCTACACCTTC.

The chain recombines TRBV28 with TRBJ1-5; 7 bases line up with TRBD1. V lost 3 bases to trimming and J lost 6 bases; unmatched junction nucleotides: 8. The CDR3 sequence is 15 residues long. CDR1 and CDR2 (germline): MDHEN, SYDVKM. CDR3 nucleotide sequence: TGTGCCAGCAGTTTTTTACAGGGGTACGGTCAGCCCCAGCATTTT. It encodes CASSFLQGYGQPQHF.

The chain employs TRBV6-4 and TRBJ2-1; 9 bases are shared with TRBD1. After removal of 8 bases from V and 6 bases from J, the junction contained 5 bases not matched to a gene. This CDR3 is 13 amino acids long. The germline gives CDR1 MRHNA, CDR2 SNTAGT. The CDR3: CASSWTGANEQFF. The DNA for the CDR3 is TGTGCCAGCTCCTGGACAGGGGCCAATGAGCAGTTCTTC.

This chain uses TRBV30 with TRBJ2-2, with D perhaps matching TRBD2 (5 bases). Trimming took off 0 bases at V and 0 bases at J, with 8 bases between the two ends. The germline V gene encodes CDR1 GTSNPN and CDR2 SVGIG (reference sequence). The CDR3 length is 15 residues. The CDR3 sequence is CAWSVLDPNTGELFF. In DNA, the CDR3 is TGTGCCTGGAGTGTACTAGATCCGAACACCGGGGAGCTGTTTTTT.

The chain combines TRBV20-1 with TRBJ2-5, with D possibly TRBD2 on 6 matching bases. The CDR3 has 11 residues. Germline V gene lookup returns CDR1 DFQATT and CDR2 SNEGSKA (reference sequence). V dropped 2 bases and J dropped 10 bases, with 11 bases sitting between them. The DNA for the CDR3 is TGCAGTGCTAGATTCAGGGAGGACCAGTACTTC. Encoded protein: CSARFREDQYF.